These 7 T cell receptor beta chains were sequenced from one sample in a study of T cell responses to AZD1222 COVID-19 vaccine. The protocol was immunoSEQ multiplex PCR, while the TCRdb copy is restricted to in-frame clones and leaves out a portion. In the table there are under 200,000 clones, 90% of which are singletons. Source: peripheral blood, taken on day 0 of AZD1222 vaccination. Receptors originate from an adult in good health.

V usage is TRBV15 and J usage is TRBJ1-5; the D gene is possibly TRBD1 (6 bases). CDR3 length: 15 amino acids. Trimming took 4 bases from V and 4 from J, leaving 14 bases between them. Germline lookup yields CDR1 LNHNV and CDR2 YYDKDF (reference sequence). The CDR3 loop reads CATSTSTGINQPQHF. CDR3 sequence (DNA): TGTGCCACCAGCACTTCAACAGGGATTAATCAGCCCCAGCATTTT.

This sequence joins TRBV5-1 and TRBJ1-1, with D hard to call. The CDR3 consists of 13 residues. CDR1 is SGHRS and CDR2 is YFSETQ in the germline V gene. V lost 7 bases and J lost 3, with 13 bases in between. This CDR3 is CASGESDDTEAFF. DNA for the CDR3: TGCGCCAGCGGGGAAAGTGATGACACTGAAGCTTTCTTT.

The chain combines TRBV7-2 with TRBJ1-2; a possible D gene is TRBD1 (5 bases). In germline, CDR1 is SGHTA, CDR2 FQGNSA. CDR3 length equals 14 residues. V was clipped by 4 bases and J by 2 bases, with 11 bases between them. CDR3 bases: TGTGCCAGCAGCTGGGACGAGGGGAACTATGGCTACACCTTC. It is translated as CASSWDEGNYGYTF.

The chain carries TRBV13 and TRBJ2-5; tentatively, D is TRBD1 (6 bases). V was trimmed by 4 bases and J by 4 bases, leaving 10 bases between them. The CDR3 runs to 13 residues. The V gene's germline CDR1 is PRHDT and CDR2 FYEKMQ (reference sequence). CDR3 coding DNA: TGTGCCAGCAGCTCCCCCAGGGGAGAGACCCAGTACTTC. Its translation is CASSSPRGETQYF.

CDR3 nucleotide sequence: TGCGCCAGCAGCCAAGATCGAGAACAGGGGGATGAAAAACTGTTTTTT. Protein: CASSQDREQGDEKLFF. This sequence joins TRBV4-3 and TRBJ1-4; 8 bases agree with TRBD1. Trimming at V came to 0 bases and at J to 6 bases, leaving 6 bases not matched to a gene. Germline V CDR1 and CDR2: LGHNA, YSLEER. The length of the CDR3 is 16 residues.

This chain links TRBV2 with TRBJ1-1; no definite D call. Trimming stripped 4 bases from V and 1 base from J, with 10 bases between. CDR1 and CDR2 (germline): SNHLY, FYNNEI. CDR3 length: 14 amino acids. CDR3 in DNA: TGTGCCAGCAGTGTCGGCAGAGAGAACACTGAAGCTTTCTTT. This codes for CASSVGRENTEAFF.

This chain connects TRBV12-3 or TRBV12-4 to TRBJ1-1; D remains ambiguous. The CDR3 is made up of 13 amino acids. The V gene lost 6 bases and the J gene lost 4 bases, with 12 bases spanning the gap. In nucleotides, the CDR3 is TGTGCCAGCAGGCTGGGAGGGAGCACTGAAGCTTTCTTT. Translating gives CASRLGGSTEAFF.